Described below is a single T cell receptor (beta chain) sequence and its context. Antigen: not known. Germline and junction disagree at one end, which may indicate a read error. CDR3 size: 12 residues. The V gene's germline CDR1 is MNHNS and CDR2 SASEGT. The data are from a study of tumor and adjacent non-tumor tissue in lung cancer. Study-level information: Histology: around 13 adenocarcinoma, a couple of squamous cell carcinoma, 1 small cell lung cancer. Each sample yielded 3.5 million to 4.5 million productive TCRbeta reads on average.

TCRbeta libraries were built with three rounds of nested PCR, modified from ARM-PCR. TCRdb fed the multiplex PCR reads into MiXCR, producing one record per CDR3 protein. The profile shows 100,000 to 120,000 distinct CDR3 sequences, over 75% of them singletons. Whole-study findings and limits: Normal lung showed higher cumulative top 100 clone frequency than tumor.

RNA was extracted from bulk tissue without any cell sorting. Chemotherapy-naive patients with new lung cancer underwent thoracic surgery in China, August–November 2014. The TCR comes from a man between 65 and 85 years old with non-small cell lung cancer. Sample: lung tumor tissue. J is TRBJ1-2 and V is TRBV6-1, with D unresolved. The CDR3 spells CASSIDSYGYIF. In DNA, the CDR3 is TGTGCCAGCAGTATTGACTCTTATGGCTACATCTTC.